This record looks at one T cell receptor (beta chain) sequence and its context. This clonotype was counted ten times or more. No antigen is known for it. The record has no base qualities; no much larger clone is one base away. The data derive from a study of Graves' ophthalmopathy and Graves' hyperthyroidism (dated by TCRdb to the late 2010s). Some background on the complete study: Peripheral blood was collected at initial diagnosis, prior to any treatment. In total, approximately 130 blood samples were TCR-sequenced: 43 ophthalmopathy, roughly 77 hyperthyroidism and some 17 hyperthyroidism-to-ophthalmopathy patients. Once sampling was done, hyperthyroidism patients were given methimazole at a starting dose of 30 mg daily, while ophthalmopathy patients were given high-dose intravenous methylprednisolone. An independent validation cohort comprised 18 hyperthyroidism patients and roughly 15 patients who later progressed from hyperthyroidism to ophthalmopathy. To explore V-J signatures that distinguish ophthalmopathy from hyperthyroidism, a discovery set of more than 90 patients was enrolled, made up of more than 40 with ophthalmopathy and 55 to 65 with stable hyperthyroidism. In five or six hyperthyroidism patients, T-cell repertoires of thyroid tissue and blood were compared. To tell Graves' ophthalmopathy apart from Graves' hyperthyroidism, and to predict which patients would progress to ophthalmopathy, the study relied on TCR beta repertoire signatures. The approximately 100 discovery patients were randomly split 7:3 into training and test sets. Broad study findings and their caveats: In validation, the model predicted ophthalmopathy progression with over 60% sensitivity and about 73% specificity; 12 predicted patients were CT-confirmed with GO in a median of 6.5 months. The 13-signature model separated ophthalmopathy from stable hyperthyroidism with 85% to 90% sensitivity and approximately 83% specificity in cross-validation, and 80%/75% in the test set. Most expanded thyroid clonotypes with frequency above 0.001 were also detected in blood, suggesting blood repertoires may reflect the thyroid immune response. Sample size was not statistically predetermined, and group allocation was not concealed from the investigators.

Hyperthyroidism was considered stable if no progression to ophthalmopathy occurred within 18 months of follow-up. Hyperthyroidism patients were newly diagnosed, were aged 18 to 65 years, and had a disease duration under 2 months. Patients with other autoimmune diseases, uncontrolled infections, pregnancy or lactation were excluded from the study. Diagnosis relied on clinical symptoms, serum thyroxine, TRAb, thyroid ultrasound and orbital computed tomography. Ficoll-Paque density gradient centrifugation was used to isolate PBMCs from approximately 10 ml of fresh peripheral blood. Total RNA was extracted with Trizol reagent and quality-checked on an Agilent 2100 Bioanalyzer. For repertoire sequencing, TCR beta CDR3 regions were amplified from RNA transcripts. The first round was an RT-PCR using HTBI primers with the Qiagen OneStep RT-PCR kit, and this first round was followed by a second-round multiplex PCR, then size selection and purification. The libraries underwent paired-end sequencing with 100 bp reads on an Illumina HiSeq2000. As for the authors' bioinformatics: SOAPnuke was used to process the reads, throwing out any read that had adapters, had uncalled bases, had a mean Phred below 15, or lacked an exact constant-primer or identifier match. High-quality paired reads were merged with COPE v1.2.5. Unique nucleotide sequences were defined as clonotypes and aligned to IMGT TRB V, D and J references using MiTCR v1.1. Only V-J combinations with frequency above 0.0001 were analysed, covering more than 99% of repertoires. For each V-J combination, a TCR clonal expansion and chaos score was defined as the ratio of F50 clonal expansion to chaos observed in the TCRdist matrix. Welch's t-statistics and random forest were used to reduce features to approximately 13 V-J combinations, which were fed into a naive Bayes classifier. Thyroid-blood repertoire similarity was quantified with the Morisita-Horn index. TCRdb reprocessing: public reads trimmed at Q25 with fastp, clones called with MiXCR, in-frame beta chains kept. Rows merge per CDR3 protein into single entries with the most common DNA and genes. These V and J calls are TCRdb output, not the study's own analysis. A total of about 620,000 distinct CDR3 sequences appear in this sample, 22% of them only once. The top ten clones comprise more than 5.5% of the sample.

The sequence came from a woman aged 18-29 years with stable Graves' hyperthyroidism. Some clones in this sample may be carry-over from other donors' samples. Donor details come from another sample of the same person, matched by shared clones. The sample taken for sequencing was peripheral blood.

In nucleotide form, the sequence is TGCAGTGCTAGCGGAGGGTCAACCGGGGAGCTGTTTTTT. Its protein reads: CSASGGSTGELFF. The V and J segments used are TRBV20-1 and TRBJ2-2; a weak D assignment points to TRBD2 (6 bases agree). The CDR3 numbers 13 residues from cysteine through phenylalanine. Only CDR3 DNA is held: 39 bases, read in frame from base 1. A distance of 10 bases separates the germline ends of V and J, which lose 3 bases and 5 bases respectively. Looking up the germline V gene (reference sequence) yields CDR1 DFQATT and CDR2 SNEGSKA.